This T cell receptor (beta chain) was obtained from a study of T cell clonotyping in hematopoietic cell transplantation. Study outcomes and limitations: Few recipient clonotypes overlapped donors; over 97% were de novo at given depth. Recipient TCR diversity dropped after transplant; expanded clonotypes rose from day 30 to 180.

Recipients were bled about 28 days pretransplant and at posttransplant days 30, 100, 180. The germline V and J ends were trimmed by 5 bases and 4 bases, with 9 bases remaining between them. From germline, CDR1 is SQVTM and CDR2 ANQGSEA. This CDR3 is built from 11 residues. As to this clone: Its antigen remains unknown.

Produced via immunoSEQ multiplex PCR; TCRdb's table is partial and in-frame only. The top ten clones hold less than 20% of a sample with more than 5,000 clones, approximately 29% of them seen once. The sequence was obtained from a female patient aged 50-60 years who had an allogeneic stem cell transplant from an unrelated donor, so the T cells may come from the graft donor. Some clones in this sample may be carry-over from other donors' samples. The chain has TRBV29-1 and TRBJ2-7; the D gene is possibly TRBD1 (6 bases). Sequencing used peripheral blood mononuclear cells, obtained 30 days after allogeneic stem cell transplant. In DNA form, the CDR3 reads TGCAGCGTTACAGGGTTGTACGAGCAGTACTTC. Translating it yields CSVTGLYEQYF.